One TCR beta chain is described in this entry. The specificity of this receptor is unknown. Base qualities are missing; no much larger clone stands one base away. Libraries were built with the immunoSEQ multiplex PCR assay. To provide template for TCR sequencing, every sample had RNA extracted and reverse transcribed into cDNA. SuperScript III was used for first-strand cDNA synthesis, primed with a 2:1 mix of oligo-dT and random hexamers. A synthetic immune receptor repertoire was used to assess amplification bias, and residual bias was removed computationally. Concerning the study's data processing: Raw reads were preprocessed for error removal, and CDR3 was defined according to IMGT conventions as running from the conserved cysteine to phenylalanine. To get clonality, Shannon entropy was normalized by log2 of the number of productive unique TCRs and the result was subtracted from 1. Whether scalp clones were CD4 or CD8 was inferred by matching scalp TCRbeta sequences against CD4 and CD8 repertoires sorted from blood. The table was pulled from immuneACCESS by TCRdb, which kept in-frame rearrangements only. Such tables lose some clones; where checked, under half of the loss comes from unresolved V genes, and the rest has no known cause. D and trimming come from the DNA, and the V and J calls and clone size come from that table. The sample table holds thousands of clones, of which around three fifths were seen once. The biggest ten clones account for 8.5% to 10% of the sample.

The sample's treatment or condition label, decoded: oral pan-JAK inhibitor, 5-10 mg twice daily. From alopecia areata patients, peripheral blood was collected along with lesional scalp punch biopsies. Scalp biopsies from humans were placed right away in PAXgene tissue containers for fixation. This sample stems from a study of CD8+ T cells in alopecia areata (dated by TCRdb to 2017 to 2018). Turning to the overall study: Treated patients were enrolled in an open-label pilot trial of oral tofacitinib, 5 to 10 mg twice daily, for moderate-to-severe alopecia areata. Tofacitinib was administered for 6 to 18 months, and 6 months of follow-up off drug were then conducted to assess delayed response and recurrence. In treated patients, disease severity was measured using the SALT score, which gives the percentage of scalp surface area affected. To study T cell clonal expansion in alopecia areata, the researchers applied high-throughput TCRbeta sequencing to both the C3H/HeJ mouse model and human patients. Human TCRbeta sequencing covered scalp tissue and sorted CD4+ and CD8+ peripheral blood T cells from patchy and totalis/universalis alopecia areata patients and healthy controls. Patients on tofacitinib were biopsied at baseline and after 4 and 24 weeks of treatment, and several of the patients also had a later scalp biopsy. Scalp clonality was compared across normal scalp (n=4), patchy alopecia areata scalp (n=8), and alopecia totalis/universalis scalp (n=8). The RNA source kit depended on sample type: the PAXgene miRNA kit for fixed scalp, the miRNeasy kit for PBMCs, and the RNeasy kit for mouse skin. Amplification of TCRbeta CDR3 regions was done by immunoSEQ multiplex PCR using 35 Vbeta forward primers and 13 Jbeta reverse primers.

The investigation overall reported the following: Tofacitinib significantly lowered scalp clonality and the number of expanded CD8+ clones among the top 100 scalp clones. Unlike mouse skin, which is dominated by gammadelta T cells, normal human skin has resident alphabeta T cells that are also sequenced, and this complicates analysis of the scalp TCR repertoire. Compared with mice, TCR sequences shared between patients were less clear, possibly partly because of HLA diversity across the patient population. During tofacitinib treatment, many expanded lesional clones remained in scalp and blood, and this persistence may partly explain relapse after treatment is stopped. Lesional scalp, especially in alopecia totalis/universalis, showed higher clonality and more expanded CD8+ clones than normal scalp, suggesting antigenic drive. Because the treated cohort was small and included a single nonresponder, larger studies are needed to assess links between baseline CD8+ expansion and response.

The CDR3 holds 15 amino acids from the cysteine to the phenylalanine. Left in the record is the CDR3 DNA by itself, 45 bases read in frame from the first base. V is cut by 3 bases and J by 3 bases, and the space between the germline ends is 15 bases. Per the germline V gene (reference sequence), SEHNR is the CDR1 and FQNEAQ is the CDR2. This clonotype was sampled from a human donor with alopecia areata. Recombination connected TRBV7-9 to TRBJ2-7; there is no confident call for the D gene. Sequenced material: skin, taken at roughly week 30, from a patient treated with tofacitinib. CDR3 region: CASSLALGSVYEQYF. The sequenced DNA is TGTGCCAGCAGCTTGGCCCTCGGGTCCGTCTACGAGCAGTACTTC.